This TCR beta chain was sequenced in a study of shared clonotypes between healthy human individuals. Study context: CD4 naive and memory got three plates each, CD8 naive two, CD8 memory one. General study results and limits: Sequencing depth was expected to influence donor clonotype sharing.

The germline V gene has CDR1 MDHEN and CDR2 SYDVKM. CDR3 length: 12 amino acids. Germline trimming cut 4 bases from V and 11 bases from J; bases unmatched to any gene: 6. As to this clone: No antigen is known for it.

Method: immunoSEQ multiplex PCR; TCRdb's copy keeps in-frame clones and lacks some. The top ten hold under 0.15% of the sample, which has 2 million to 3 million clones, over 85% seen once. Source material: naive CD4+ T cells sorted from blood. Subset noted: CD45RA+ positively selected. This TCR derives from a man younger than 30 in good health. The chain employs TRBV28 and TRBJ1-1, with 8 bases that match TRBD1. The CDR3 DNA sequence: TGTGCCAGCAGTTCGCGGACAGGGCAGGCTTTCTTT. Its translation is CASSSRTGQAFF. Variable domain in full (rest from reference TRBV28 and TRBJ1-1): DVKVTQSSRYLVKRTGEKVFLECVQDMDHENMFWYRQDPGLGLRLIYFSYDVKMKEKGDIPEGYSVSREKKERFSLILESASTNQTSMYLCASSSRTGQAFFGQGTRLTVV.